The rows below give T cell receptor beta chains drawn from one sample of a study of cytomegalovirus exposure and HLA in healthy donors. Profiling relied on immunoSEQ multiplex PCR, and the TCRdb table lists in-frame clones only, not all of them. The sample gives 150,000 to 200,000 clones, around 80% of which show up once; roughly 1.2% is in the top ten. The material sequenced was PBMCs. These receptors all come from a young woman in good health and CMV-seronegative. Both conserved end residues are part of each CDR3. Each record gives: clone size, D gene, J gene, V gene, CDR3 DNA, CDR3 protein. D genes are given only for firm matches. Not all rows give a size; the values are once, few, many and, for expanded clones, a class.

abundance: .
d_gene: TRBD1
j_gene: TRBJ1-3
v_gene: TRBV9
CDR3nt: TGTGCCAGCAGCGCTGGGACAGTCGGAAACACCATATATTTT
CDR3aa: CASSAGTVGNTIYF

abundance: once
d_gene: TRBD1
j_gene: TRBJ2-1
v_gene: TRBV6-1
CDR3nt: TGTGCCAGCAGTGGAACCGGGACAGGGAGGTTCAATGAGCAGTTCTTC
CDR3aa: CASSGTGTGRFNEQFF

abundance: .
d_gene: TRBD1
j_gene: TRBJ2-1
v_gene: TRBV5-1
CDR3nt: TGCGCCAGCAGCCCGGGACAGGTGGGGAATGAGCAGTTCTTC
CDR3aa: CASSPGQVGNEQFF

abundance: .
d_gene: TRBD1
j_gene: TRBJ2-5
v_gene: TRBV28
CDR3nt: TGTGCCAGCAGCCATATCCTGACAGGGATGGAGACCCAGTACTTC
CDR3aa: CASSHILTGMETQYF

abundance: .
d_gene: TRBD2
j_gene: TRBJ2-5
v_gene: TRBV5-4
CDR3nt: TGTGCCAGCAGCCCCAAGCGGGAGATGGAGACCCAGTACTTC
CDR3aa: CASSPKREMETQYF

abundance: .
d_gene: TRBD2
j_gene: TRBJ2-7
v_gene: TRBV5-1
CDR3nt: TGCGCCAGCAGCTTACCTCCTAGCGGGAGAGATAAGGAGCAGTACTTC
CDR3aa: CASSLPPSGRDKEQYF

abundance: .
d_gene: .
j_gene: TRBJ1-4
v_gene: TRBV9
CDR3nt: TGTGCCAGCAGCGTAGGGCGCAGGTCTCATGAAAAACTGTTTTTT
CDR3aa: CASSVGRRSHEKLFF

abundance: .
d_gene: .
j_gene: TRBJ1-5
v_gene: TRBV6-5
CDR3nt: TGTGCCAGCAGTTACTGGCAGAATCAGCCCCAGCATTTT
CDR3aa: CASSYWQNQPQHF

abundance: .
d_gene: TRBD1
j_gene: TRBJ2-7
v_gene: TRBV28
CDR3nt: TGTGCCAGCTCCAGGCCCGGGACAGGGACCTACGAGCAGTACTTC
CDR3aa: CASSRPGTGTYEQYF

abundance: .
d_gene: .
j_gene: TRBJ1-2
v_gene: TRBV7-9
CDR3nt: TGTGCCAGCAGCTCGTCTTGGGGGGGCTATGGCTACACCTTC
CDR3aa: CASSSSWGGYGYTF

abundance: few
d_gene: TRBD1
j_gene: TRBJ1-2
v_gene: TRBV29-1
CDR3nt: TGCAGCGTTGGTCAGGGGGCGCTGGGCTACACCTTC
CDR3aa: CSVGQGALGYTF

abundance: .
d_gene: TRBD1
j_gene: TRBJ1-2
v_gene: TRBV5-6
CDR3nt: TGTGCCAGCAGCCCCTGGACAGGGCTGCGCTACACCTTC
CDR3aa: CASSPWTGLRYTF

abundance: .
d_gene: TRBD2
j_gene: TRBJ2-1
v_gene: TRBV27
CDR3nt: TGTGCCAGCAGTTTCCTTCTAGCGGGAGGGATAAATGAGCAGTTCTTC
CDR3aa: CASSFLLAGGINEQFF

abundance: few
d_gene: .
j_gene: TRBJ2-5
v_gene: TRBV19
CDR3nt: TGTGCTCGCGGGTGGGAGACCCAGTACTTC
CDR3aa: CARGWETQYF

abundance: .
d_gene: TRBD2
j_gene: TRBJ2-3
v_gene: TRBV9
CDR3nt: TGTGCCAGCAGCGTAGCGGGGGGGAACACAGATACGCAGTATTTT
CDR3aa: CASSVAGGNTDTQYF

abundance: many
d_gene: .
j_gene: TRBJ1-1
v_gene: TRBV10-3
CDR3nt: TGTGCCATCAGTAGCCAGGCCCTTAACACTGAAGCTTTCTTT
CDR3aa: CAISSQALNTEAFF

abundance: few
d_gene: TRBD1
j_gene: TRBJ2-7
v_gene: TRBV9
CDR3nt: TGTGCCAGCAGCCCGACAGGGGTCTACGAGCAGTACTTC
CDR3aa: CASSPTGVYEQYF

abundance: .
d_gene: .
j_gene: TRBJ2-3
v_gene: TRBV18
CDR3nt: TGTGCCAGCTCCCCCGGACACGGGGATACGCAGTATTTT
CDR3aa: CASSPGHGDTQYF

abundance: .
d_gene: TRBD2
j_gene: TRBJ2-3
v_gene: TRBV10-3
CDR3nt: TGTGCCACGACTAGCGGGGGGGCGACAGATACGCAGTATTTT
CDR3aa: CATTSGGATDTQYF

abundance: .
d_gene: TRBD1
j_gene: TRBJ1-1
v_gene: TRBV11-3
CDR3nt: TGTGCCAGCAGCTTTGGACAGGGGAGGCACACTGAAGCTTTCTTT
CDR3aa: CASSFGQGRHTEAFF

abundance: .
d_gene: .
j_gene: TRBJ2-7
v_gene: TRBV11-3
CDR3nt: TGTGCCAGCAGCTCGAGCTGGGGGCAAGAGCAGTACTTC
CDR3aa: CASSSSWGQEQYF

abundance: .
d_gene: .
j_gene: TRBJ1-5
v_gene: TRBV27
CDR3nt: TGTGCCAGCAGTTTAACTCCGGGGAGCAATCAGCCCCAGCATTTT
CDR3aa: CASSLTPGSNQPQHF

abundance: .
d_gene: TRBD2
j_gene: TRBJ2-7
v_gene: TRBV29-1
CDR3nt: TGCAGCGTTGAGTCGGGGGGTAGACCCTACGAGCAGTACTTC
CDR3aa: CSVESGGRPYEQYF

abundance: once
d_gene: TRBD1
j_gene: TRBJ1-4
v_gene: TRBV6-8
CDR3nt: TGTGCCAGCAGTAACGACAGGGGAAGTTGGGTAAGTGAAAAACTGTTTTTT
CDR3aa: CASSNDRGSWVSEKLFF

abundance: .
d_gene: TRBD1
j_gene: TRBJ1-5
v_gene: TRBV6-5
CDR3nt: TGTGCCAGCGGAGCCGGGACAGGGAATCAGCCCCAGCATTTT
CDR3aa: CASGAGTGNQPQHF

abundance: .
d_gene: TRBD2
j_gene: TRBJ2-7
v_gene: TRBV19
CDR3nt: TGTGCCAGTAGTATAGGGGGGACTAACTCCTACGAGCAGTACTTC
CDR3aa: CASSIGGTNSYEQYF

abundance: .
d_gene: TRBD2
j_gene: TRBJ2-7
v_gene: TRBV5-8
CDR3nt: TGTGCCAGCAATCATGAGCGGGGGCTCTCCTACGAGCAGTACTTC
CDR3aa: CASNHERGLSYEQYF

abundance: many
d_gene: .
j_gene: TRBJ2-5
v_gene: TRBV7-3
CDR3nt: TGTGCCAGCAGCGGAAGCGGAGAAGAGACCCAGTACTTC
CDR3aa: CASSGSGEETQYF

abundance: .
d_gene: TRBD2
j_gene: TRBJ2-1
v_gene: TRBV28
CDR3nt: TGTGCCAGCAGGGGACTACGATTCTCGAACAATGAGCAGTTCTTC
CDR3aa: CASRGLRFSNNEQFF

abundance: .
d_gene: .
j_gene: TRBJ1-3
v_gene: TRBV6-4
CDR3nt: TGTGCCAGCAGTCCTGAAGCTAGGGGAAACACCATATATTTT
CDR3aa: CASSPEARGNTIYF

abundance: .
d_gene: TRBD1
j_gene: TRBJ1-6
v_gene: TRBV7-9
CDR3nt: TGTGCCAGCAGCTTAGGGGGGACAGGGCCCAATTCACCCCTCCACTTT
CDR3aa: CASSLGGTGPNSPLHF

abundance: .
d_gene: .
j_gene: TRBJ1-1
v_gene: TRBV10-3
CDR3nt: TGTGCCATCAGAAGACATCAGGGGTGGAACACTGAAGCTTTCTTT
CDR3aa: CAIRRHQGWNTEAFF

abundance: .
d_gene: TRBD2
j_gene: TRBJ2-5
v_gene: TRBV4-1
CDR3nt: TGCGCCAGCAGCCCTACTAGCGGGGGGGTCCAAGAGACCCAGTACTTC
CDR3aa: CASSPTSGGVQETQYF

abundance: few
d_gene: TRBD1
j_gene: TRBJ1-2
v_gene: TRBV30
CDR3nt: TGTGCCTGGAGTGTACAGGGGTCGGGTGGCTACACCTTC
CDR3aa: CAWSVQGSGGYTF

abundance: .
d_gene: TRBD2
j_gene: TRBJ2-7
v_gene: TRBV6-5
CDR3nt: TGTGCCAGCAGTTACTCGCGGGAGGGCCCGTACGAGCAGTACTTC
CDR3aa: CASSYSREGPYEQYF

abundance: few
d_gene: TRBD2
j_gene: TRBJ2-7
v_gene: TRBV10-1
CDR3nt: TGCGCCAGCAGTGAGGGAACTAGCGGGAGAATCGAGCAGTACTTC
CDR3aa: CASSEGTSGRIEQYF

abundance: .
d_gene: .
j_gene: TRBJ2-2
v_gene: TRBV14
CDR3nt: TGTGCCAGCAGCCACTTAGGGGCCGGGGAGCTGTTTTTT
CDR3aa: CASSHLGAGELFF

abundance: .
d_gene: .
j_gene: TRBJ1-1
v_gene: TRBV6-5
CDR3nt: TGTGCCAGCAGTTACTCGAGCAGGGCGAGCACTGAAGCTTTCTTT
CDR3aa: CASSYSSRASTEAFF

abundance: few
d_gene: TRBD2
j_gene: TRBJ2-7
v_gene: TRBV5-1
CDR3nt: TGCGCCAGCAGCGACGGGACTAGCGGGACCTACGAGCAGTACTTC
CDR3aa: CASSDGTSGTYEQYF

abundance: .
d_gene: .
j_gene: TRBJ1-2
v_gene: TRBV7-8
CDR3nt: TGTGCCAGCAGCACGGGATTCGCGGGCGGCTACACCTTC
CDR3aa: CASSTGFAGGYTF

abundance: .
d_gene: .
j_gene: TRBJ2-2
v_gene: TRBV11-2
CDR3nt: TGTGCCAGCAGCCCCAGACGGAGTTCCTTCTACCGGGAGCTGTTTTTT
CDR3aa: CASSPRRSSFYRELFF